These 28 T cell receptor beta chains originate from one sample sequenced in a study of shared T cell receptors in the human thymus. Here immunoSEQ multiplex PCR was the method, and the copy in TCRdb shows in-frame clones only, minus some. Of 720,000 or so clones in the sample, around 85% were seen once. Another study also made use of these data, one on human thymus T cells.

The sample was thymocytes. The receptors here all came from a girl under two years old with a congenital heart defect.

This clone occurred once. The V and J genes are TRBV7-2 and TRBJ1-2; a weak D match, TRBD1 (6 bases). Germline values: CDR1 SGHTA, CDR2 FQGNSA. The V end lost 2 bases, the J end lost 6 bases, and 19 bases lay between the germline ends. The CDR3 contains 16 residues. The CDR3 coding sequence is TGTGCCAGCAGCTTAAGCCACGGGAAAGGGGGACATGGCTACACCTTC. Its translation: CASSLSHGKGGHGYTF.

The gene calls are TRBV28 and TRBJ2-1; 10 positions match TRBD2. CDR1 is MDHEN and CDR2 is SYDVKM in the germline V gene. The CDR3 covers 16 residues. V shed 5 bases and J 5 bases; nucleotides not matched to a gene: 9. CDR3: CASSPRTSGRDNEQFF. CDR3 bases: TGTGCCAGCAGTCCCCGGACTAGCGGAAGAGACAATGAGCAGTTCTTC.

The rearrangement joins TRBV2 to TRBJ1-6, with D possibly TRBD1 on 5 matching bases. Trimming shortened V by 7 bases and J by 10 bases, and 11 bases separated the two germline ends. From germline, CDR1 is SNHLY and CDR2 FYNNEI. CDR3 length: 12 amino acids. The CDR3 reads CASNGGESPLHF. As DNA, the CDR3 is TGTGCCAGCAACGGGGGGGAATCACCCCTCCACTTT.

V is TRBV6-6 and J is TRBJ1-5, with D unclear. The CDR3 extends over 14 amino acids. V was shortened by 6 bases and J by 6 bases, with 15 bases between the two germline ends. Germline V CDR1 and CDR2: MNHNY, SVGAGI (reference sequence). The CDR3 protein is CASSPRGRGQPQHF. In nucleotides, the CDR3 is TGTGCCAGCAGCCCCCGGGGTCGTGGTCAGCCCCAGCATTTT.

This chain joins TRBV29-1 and TRBJ2-2; maybe TRBD2 (5 bases). Per the germline V gene, CDR1 is SQVTM and CDR2 is ANQGSEA. This CDR3 has 16 amino acids. Trimming left V 1 base short and J 1 base short, with 13 bases between. CDR3 coding DNA: TGCAGCGTTGAAGGGGCGGGCAGACAGAACACCGGGGAGCTGTTTTTT. This translates into CSVEGAGRQNTGELFF.

The chain couples TRBV7-6 to TRBJ2-7, with 8 bases identical to TRBD1. The CDR3 extends over 15 amino acids. Germline CDR1 is SGHVS and CDR2 is FNYEAQ. Losses at the gene ends were 4 bases for V and 1 base for J; bases not matched to a gene: 6. This CDR3 is CASSSLGQGSYEQYF. Here the CDR3 DNA reads TGTGCCAGCAGCTCCCTTGGACAGGGTTCCTACGAGCAGTACTTC.

This chain connects TRBV5-1 to TRBJ2-7, with 8 positions matching TRBD1. This CDR3 has 14 residues. V lost 7 bases to trimming and J lost 0 bases; unmatched junction nucleotides: 6. Germline CDR1 and CDR2: SGHRS and YFSETQ. The CDR3 DNA follows: TGCGCCAGCCAGGGGGCAGGCAGCTCCTACGAGCAGTACTTC. This gives the protein CASQGAGSSYEQYF.

This chain uses TRBV27 with TRBJ2-7; 7 bases are a match to TRBD1. Germline-derived CDR1 and CDR2 are MNHEY and SMNVEV (reference sequence). Trimming removed 7 bases from V and 6 bases from J; junction bases left unmatched: 9. This CDR3 has 13 amino acids. CDR3 in amino acids: CASIETGSAEQYF. The DNA of the CDR3 is TGTGCCAGCATTGAGACAGGGAGTGCCGAGCAGTACTTC.

The chain links TRBV6-1 to TRBJ1-6; 10 positions agree with TRBD1. Germline CDR1 reads MNHNS; CDR2 reads SASEGT. V shed 2 bases and J 17 bases; nucleotides not matched to a gene: 3. This CDR3 has 12 amino acids. In DNA, the CDR3 is TGTGCCAGCAGTGAAACAGGACAGGGGGTCCACTTT. Amino acid sequence: CASSETGQGVHF.

This chain links TRBV5-1 with TRBJ1-2; 8 bases agree with TRBD1. The CDR3 sequence is 14 residues long. The trim removed 0 bases at V and 7 bases at J, leaving 5 bases unmatched. In germline, CDR1 is SGHRS, CDR2 YFSETQ. For the CDR3, the DNA is TGCGCCAGCAGCTTGGCAGGGGGCGAGGTTGGCTACACCTTC. Its translation is CASSLAGGEVGYTF.

V and J are TRBV5-1 and TRBJ1-2; TRBD1 is a possible D gene (5 bases). The V end lost 4 bases, the J end lost 7 bases, and 20 bases lay between the germline ends. CDR1 is SGHRS and CDR2 is YFSETQ in the germline V gene. The CDR3 is made up of 15 amino acids. CDR3 loop: CASSLQDPRRPGYTF. CDR3 coding DNA: TGCGCCAGCAGCCTACAGGACCCTCGACGTCCTGGCTACACCTTC.

The chain combines TRBV4-1 with TRBJ2-1; perhaps TRBD2 as D (5 bases). V lost 1 base to trimming and J lost 0 bases, with 13 bases between them. The germline V gene encodes CDR1 MGHRA and CDR2 YSYEKL. This CDR3 region has 17 residues. CDR3 DNA sequence: TGCGCCAGCAGCCAAGGTATCCTGGGGAGCTCCTACAATGAGCAGTTCTTC. Amino acid sequence: CASSQGILGSSYNEQFF.

This clone has more than one count but fewer than ten. This chain connects TRBV11-2 to TRBJ1-1; D uncertain. Germline V lookup: CDR1 SGHAT, CDR2 FQNNGV. The V and J ends lost 5 bases and 10 bases respectively, with 20 bases between them. The CDR3 length is 14 residues. The CDR3: CASSPFSNFTVAFF. The DNA of the CDR3 is TGTGCCAGCAGCCCGTTTTCGAACTTCACAGTAGCTTTCTTT.

This chain connects TRBV5-1 to TRBJ1-6; 11 nucleotides match TRBD1. The CDR3 sequence is 15 residues long. Germline V gives CDR1 SGHRS, CDR2 YFSETQ. Losses at the gene ends were 4 bases for V and 9 bases for J; bases not matched to a gene: 6. CDR3 region: CASSQRTGGFSPLHF. The CDR3 DNA sequence: TGCGCCAGCAGCCAACGGACAGGGGGCTTTTCACCCCTCCACTTT.

The chain uses TRBV2 and TRBJ2-5, with D perhaps matching TRBD2 (6 bases). Trimming left V 5 bases short and J 3 bases short, with 16 bases between. This CDR3 comprises 15 residues. Germline CDR1 reads SNHLY; CDR2 reads FYNNEI. CDR3: CASSLFLWGEETQYF. As DNA, the CDR3 is TGTGCCAGCAGTTTATTTCTTTGGGGGGAAGAGACCCAGTACTTC.

CDR3 loop: CASSLAGTGSGNTIYF. As DNA, the CDR3 is TGCGCCAGCAGCTTGGCCGGGACAGGTTCTGGAAACACCATATATTTT. This chain links TRBV5-1 with TRBJ1-3; 8 bases align to TRBD1. V lost 0 bases, J lost 1 base, and 3 bases stayed unmatched. This CDR3 is built from 16 residues. Germline-derived CDR1 and CDR2 are SGHRS and YFSETQ.

The chain links TRBV23-1 to TRBJ1-1; 12 bases line up with TRBD1. TRBV23-1 is assigned to the ORF class and has an uncertain function. The CDR3 consists of 18 residues. V lost 2 bases and J lost 0; bases outside the gene matches: 7. Here the CDR3 DNA reads TGCGCCAGCAGTCAAAACTCCGGGACAGGGGGCCTGAACACTGAAGCTTTCTTT. Protein sequence: CASSQNSGTGGLNTEAFF.

This clone is a singleton in its sample. V gene TRBV5-4 combines with J gene TRBJ2-7, with TRBD2 as a possible D gene (6 bases). The V gene lost 2 bases and the J gene lost 0 bases, with 21 bases spanning the gap. Germline V gene sequence: CDR1 SGHNT, CDR2 YYREEE (reference sequence). This CDR3 spans 18 amino acids. CDR3 nucleotides: TGTGCCAGCAGCTTTTTCGACGCCTGGCGGAGGGGCTCCTACGAGCAGTACTTC. It codes for CASSFFDAWRRGSYEQYF.

V usage is TRBV7-8 and J usage is TRBJ2-1, with 8 bases fitting TRBD2. The CDR3 sequence is 19 residues long. The ends lost 5 bases at V and 3 bases at J; junction bases unmatched: 18. Germline CDR1 reads SGHVS; CDR2 reads FQNEAQ. The CDR3 nucleotides are TGTGCCAGCAGCCACGAACCGAGGGGACTAGTTTTGGTCTACAATGAGCAGTTCTTC. Translation: CASSHEPRGLVLVYNEQFF. Based on the CDR3 plus reference TRBV7-8 and TRBJ2-1, the full variable domain is GAGVSQSPRYKVAKRGQDVALRCDPISGHVSLFWYQQALGQGPEFLTYFQNEAQLDKSGLPSDRFFAERPEGSVSTLKIQRTQQEDSAVYLCASSHEPRGLVLVYNEQFFGPGTRLTVL.

This clone is a singleton in its sample. This chain uses TRBV7-9 with TRBJ2-3; D might be TRBD1 (6 bases). The CDR3 has 14 amino acids. V lost 2 bases, J lost 1 base, and 7 bases lay in between. Germline CDR1 SEHNR, CDR2 FQNEAQ (reference sequence). CDR3 residues: CASSLQGCTDTQYF. CDR3 bases: TGTGCCAGCAGCTTACAGGGGTGCACAGATACGCAGTATTTT. The whole variable domain, remainder taken from reference TRBV7-9 and TRBJ2-3, is DTGVSQNPRHKITKRGQNVTFRCDPISEHNRLYWYRQTLGQGPEFLTYFQNEAQLEKSRLLSDRFSAERPKGSFSTLEIQRTEQGDSAMYLCASSLQGCTDTQYFGPGTRLTVL.

The CDR3 DNA is TGTGCCTGGAGTGTAAAATTTCCACAGAAGGCTGGACAGGGCGAAAAACTGTTTTTT. The encoded protein is CAWSVKFPQKAGQGEKLFF. The chain recombines TRBV30 with TRBJ1-4; 8 bases match TRBD1. CDR1 is GTSNPN and CDR2 is SVGIG in the germline V gene (reference sequence). With 0 bases clipped from V and 8 bases from J, the junction kept 20 bases outside the gene matches. The CDR3 consists of 19 residues.

The chain joins TRBV15 to TRBJ1-1; maybe TRBD1 (5 bases). Germline V lookup: CDR1 LNHNV, CDR2 YYDKDF (reference sequence). This CDR3 is 15 amino acids long. The V and J ends lost 8 bases and 1 base respectively, with 17 bases between them. DNA for the CDR3: TGTGCCACCCGCCCTCGCCGGGGGACGAACACTGAAGCTTTCTTT. Its protein product is CATRPRRGTNTEAFF. The entire variable domain, with the rest obtained from reference TRBV15 and TRBJ1-1, is as follows: DAMVIQNPRYQVTQFGKPVTLSCSQTLNHNVMYWYQQKSSQAPKLLFHYYDKDFNNEADTPDNFQSRRPNTSFCFLDIRSPGLGDTAMYLCATRPRRGTNTEAFFGQGTRLTVV.

The rearrangement uses TRBV4-1 and TRBJ2-1; D gene unclear. Trimming left V 0 bases short and J 5 bases short, with 26 bases between. Germline V lookup: CDR1 MGHRA, CDR2 YSYEKL. The CDR3 totals 20 residues. For the CDR3, the DNA is TGCGCCAGCAGCCAAGATTCGAGAGGCGGCCTCCGGATCACACACAATGAGCAGTTCTTC. Translating it yields CASSQDSRGGLRITHNEQFF.

The chain recombines TRBV5-1 with TRBJ2-3; possibly TRBD1 for D (5 bases). Germline CDR1 is SGHRS and CDR2 is YFSETQ. Trimming cost V 1 base and J 2 bases, with 8 bases left between them. The CDR3 length is 14 residues. CDR3 bases: TGCGCCAGCAGCTTGCAAGGGGCCACAGATACGCAGTATTTT. This encodes CASSLQGATDTQYF. The whole variable domain, remainder taken from reference TRBV5-1 and TRBJ2-3, is KAGVTQTPRYLIKTRGQQVTLSCSPISGHRSVSWYQQTPGQGLQFLFEYFSETQRNKGNFPGRFSGRQFSNSRSEMNVSTLELGDSALYLCASSLQGATDTQYFGPGTRLTVL.

This clone was picked up one time. V and J are TRBV7-6 and TRBJ1-2; TRBD1 matches 7 bases. The J segment lost 1 base and the V segment lost 2 bases, leaving 10 bases of the junction unmatched. The V gene's germline CDR1 is SGHVS and CDR2 FNYEAQ. The CDR3 contains 17 residues. CDR3 sequence (DNA): TGTGCCAGCAGCTTACTTCAAACAAGGGGGCTTAACTATGGCTACACCTTC. This encodes CASSLLQTRGLNYGYTF.

The DNA for the CDR3 is TGTGCCAGCAACCCAGGGGGCCGCAATCAGCCCCAGCATTTT. Amino acid sequence: CASNPGGRNQPQHF. The rearrangement joins TRBV6-5 to TRBJ1-5; TRBD1 agrees at 8 bases. Germline V lookup: CDR1 MNHEY, CDR2 SVGAGI. Losses at the gene ends were 7 bases for V and 2 bases for J; bases not matched to a gene: 4. This CDR3 comprises 14 residues.

About this clone: A read error may produce the germline difference seen at one junction end. The J gene is TRBJ1-1, the V gene TRBV5-4; 8 bases are a match to TRBD1. The CDR3 is 16 residues long. The germline V gene has CDR1 SGHNT and CDR2 YYREEE (reference sequence). CDR3 sequence (DNA): TGTGCCAGCACCTTGGGGGCAGGGGGCGCGAGCACTGAAGCTTTCTTT. It yields the protein CASTLGAGGASTEAFF.

This clone has just one count. The chain links TRBV29-1 to TRBJ1-1; 8 positions match TRBD1. The CDR3 loop spans 16 amino acids. V dropped 3 bases and J dropped 3; count of bases not matched to a gene: 12. Germline V gene sequence: CDR1 SQVTM, CDR2 ANQGSEA. The CDR3 loop is CSVDPWTLTGDTEAFF. The CDR3 nucleotides read TGCAGCGTTGATCCCTGGACCCTGACAGGGGACACTGAAGCTTTCTTT.